This T cell receptor beta chain was profiled in a study of T cell responses to AZD1222 COVID-19 vaccine. On the study more broadly: Second doses were pooled across both intervals (about 4 or about 12 weeks).

Sequencing was performed with immunoSEQ multiplex PCR; in TCRdb, only in-frame clones are kept and a portion is missing. The table shows about 140,000 clones, with 88% occurring only once. Whole-study findings and limits: In a largely white British group with more females than males, clonal diversity was possibly underestimated. Targets within unmutated variant regions were reportedly found for nearly half of spike-specific TCRs. Seropositivity was recorded at baseline in only a handful of AZD1222 recipients.

In regard to this clone: The target antigen is unknown.

Trimming removed 4 bases from V and 6 bases from J, with 19 bases in between. Germline V lookup: CDR1 SGHRS, CDR2 YFSETQ. The CDR3 contains 15 residues. The sample here was peripheral blood, taken on day 0 of AZD1222 vaccination. This TCR derives from an adult in good health. The V gene is TRBV5-1, the J gene TRBJ1-2; D might be TRBD1 (6 bases). CDR3 amino acids: CASSHLTGHPDGYTF. The DNA for the CDR3 is TGCGCCAGCAGCCACCTAACGGGACACCCCGATGGCTACACCTTC. Complete variable domain (other parts from reference TRBV5-1 and TRBJ1-2): KAGVTQTPRYLIKTRGQQVTLSCSPISGHRSVSWYQQTPGQGLQFLFEYFSETQRNKGNFPGRFSGRQFSNSRSEMNVSTLELGDSALYLCASSHLTGHPDGYTFGSGTRLTVV.